The rows below give T cell receptor beta chains drawn from one sample of a study of blood T cell repertoires in COVID-19. Sequencing was performed with immunoSEQ multiplex PCR; in TCRdb, only in-frame clones are kept and a portion is missing. Seen here are a few hundred thousand clones, roughly four fifths observed once, and the top ten hold under 4.5%. The sample consisted of PBMCs or T cells enriched from blood (not recorded which). These receptors came from a man aged 25-45 years with acute COVID-19. The CDR3 runs from the conserved cysteine through the conserved F or W. The order of the fields is D gene, clone size, J gene, V gene, CDR3 DNA, CDR3 protein. D genes are given only for firm matches. Not all rows give a size; the values are once, few, many and, for expanded clones, a class.

NA | once | TRBJ1-4 | TRBV6-1 | TGTGCCAGCAGTGGGTCAGGGTTTGGGACTAATGAAAAACTGTTTTTT | CASSGSGFGTNEKLFF
TRBD2 | NA | TRBJ2-2 | TRBV15 | TGTGCCACCAGCAACCATTGGACTAGCGGGGGGGAGAACACCGGGGAGCTGTTTTTT | CATSNHWTSGGENTGELFF
NA | NA | TRBJ2-5 | TRBV6-5 | TGTGCCAGCACCCCCCGGGGGTTGAGGGAGACCCAGTACTTC | CASTPRGLRETQYF
NA | NA | TRBJ2-6 | TRBV18 | TGTGCCAGCTCACCAAACGGACGACAGTTCTCTGGGGCCAACGTCCTGACTTTC | CASSPNGRQFSGANVLTF
TRBD1 | NA | TRBJ2-1 | TRBV28 | TGTGCCCTAGGGGGCAAGGTATGGAATGAGCAGTTCTTC | CALGGKVWNEQFF
TRBD2 | NA | TRBJ2-1 | TRBV19 | TGTGCCAGTAGTATAGCGGGGGGACGTTTCTCCTACAATGAGCAGTTCTTC | CASSIAGGRFSYNEQFF
NA | NA | TRBJ1-3 | TRBV7-9 | TGTGCCAGCAGCTTAGCGCCTGAGGAAAGCTCTGGAAACACCATATATTTT | CASSLAPEESSGNTIYF
TRBD2 | NA | TRBJ2-1 | TRBV2 | TGTGCCAGCAGGGACGTAGCGGGGGCCTACAATGAGCAGTTCTTC | CASRDVAGAYNEQFF
TRBD2 | NA | TRBJ2-1 | TRBV6-5 | TGTGCCAGCAGTTACGCGGGAGGGGTCACTGAGCAGTTCTTC | CASSYAGGVTEQFF
NA | NA | TRBJ1-4 | TRBV6-2/TRBV6-3 | TGTGCCAGCAGTTCGTCCCAATGGCAGGGGAGTGAAAAACTGTTTTTT | CASSSSQWQGSEKLFF
NA | few | TRBJ1-1 | TRBV9 | TGTGCCAGCAGCACAGCCGGGGACACTGAAGCTTTCTTT | CASSTAGDTEAFF
NA | NA | TRBJ1-2 | TRBV4-1 | TGCGCCAGCAGCCAAGAGGGTAGGGGTGATGGCTACACCTTC | CASSQEGRGDGYTF
TRBD1 | few | TRBJ1-1 | TRBV5-6 | TGTGCCAGCAGCACTCTGGGACAGGGAGATACTGAAGCTTTCTTT | CASSTLGQGDTEAFF
NA | few | TRBJ2-1 | TRBV30 | TGTGCCTGGAGTCCTAGGACCGGGACTTCTTTTTCTCGCCTCAACAATGAGCAGTTCTTC | CAWSPRTGTSFSRLNNEQFF
TRBD2 | NA | TRBJ2-3 | TRBV19 | TGTGCCAGTAGCGGACTAGCTGTAAGCACAGATACGCAGTATTTT | CASSGLAVSTDTQYF
TRBD2 | NA | TRBJ2-1 | TRBV9 | TGTGCCAGCAGCGAACCTATCCTAGGGGCTAGCGGAGACAATGAGCAGTTCTTC | CASSEPILGASGDNEQFF
TRBD1 | NA | TRBJ2-1 | TRBV7-9 | TGTGCCAGCAGCTTGGGACAGGGGGCTGACAATGAGCAGTTCTTC | CASSLGQGADNEQFF
TRBD1 | NA | TRBJ1-5 | TRBV19 | TGTGCCAGTAGTCTTACCGGGACAGGGGTAACAAATCAGCCCCAGCATTTT | CASSLTGTGVTNQPQHF
TRBD1 | NA | TRBJ1-2 | TRBV5-1 | TGCGCCAGCAGCTTAAACCCTCGGGACAGGGTCCCTTATGGCTACACCTTC | CASSLNPRDRVPYGYTF
NA | NA | TRBJ2-1 | TRBV12-3/TRBV12-4 | TGTGCCAGCAGTTTACAGGGGATAAATGAGCAGTTCTTC | CASSLQGINEQFF
TRBD2 | NA | TRBJ2-5 | TRBV7-2 | TGTGCCAGCAGCCCCAGCGGGGGGGCTGTTGGGACCCAGTACTTC | CASSPSGGAVGTQYF
TRBD1 | NA | TRBJ1-2 | TRBV12-3/TRBV12-4 | TGTGCCAGCATGAGGGGGCAGGCTGGCTACACCTTC | CASMRGQAGYTF
NA | NA | TRBJ2-4 | TRBV6-1 | TGTGCCAGCAGTGAAGCGCGACTAGTTGTTAACATTCAGTACTTC | CASSEARLVVNIQYF
NA | few | TRBJ1-2 | TRBV20-1 | TGCAGTGCTAGTATAAATGACGGGGGGAGAGGCTACACCTTC | CSASINDGGRGYTF
TRBD1 | NA | TRBJ2-1 | TRBV9 | TGTGCCAGCAGCGTAGGGGCCGGACAGGGGGACAATGAGCAGTTCTTC | CASSVGAGQGDNEQFF
TRBD1 | few | TRBJ1-4 | TRBV5-1 | TGCGCCAGCAGCTCAGGACAGGGGTATGAAAAACTGTTTTTT | CASSSGQGYEKLFF
NA | NA | TRBJ1-1 | TRBV5-4 | TGTGCCAGCAGCTATTGGAACCCGGGGGGGGACACTGAAGCTTTCTTT | CASSYWNPGGDTEAFF
NA | once | TRBJ1-5 | TRBV24-1 | TGTGCCACCAGTGCCGGGTTCGGGATTCAGCCCCAGCATTTT | CATSAGFGIQPQHF
TRBD2 | once | TRBJ2-2 | TRBV28 | TGTGCCAGCAGTTCAAACGGACTAGCGGGGGGGCGGACCGGGGAGCTGTTTTTT | CASSSNGLAGGRTGELFF
NA | NA | TRBJ1-1 | TRBV30 | TGTGCCAGCACTTCGGGGGTTGGAGCTTTCTTT | CASTSGVGAFF
TRBD1 | NA | TRBJ2-2 | TRBV3-1/TRBV3-2 | TGTGCCAGCAGCAACCGGGACAGGGTAATGGTCGGGGAGCTGTTTTTT | CASSNRDRVMVGELFF
NA | NA | TRBJ2-3 | TRBV27 | TGTGCCAGCAGTTTCGGGGGGCCCCCAGATACGCAGTATTTT | CASSFGGPPDTQYF
NA | NA | TRBJ1-2 | TRBV19 | TGTGCCAGTAGTATAGATCCGAGAGGAGGCTACACCTTC | CASSIDPRGGYTF
NA | NA | TRBJ1-4 | TRBV24-1 | TGTGCCACCAGTGATGGGGCGGGGGCTGCTAATGAAAAACTGTTTTTT | CATSDGAGAANEKLFF
NA | NA | TRBJ1-1 | TRBV5-1 | TGCGCCAGCAGTAAGGACAGAACCAACACTGAAGCTTTCTTT | CASSKDRTNTEAFF
NA | NA | TRBJ2-2 | TRBV5-6 | TGTGCCAGCAGTACCGCAGGGGGGAGCACCGGGGAGCTGTTTTTT | CASSTAGGSTGELFF
NA | NA | TRBJ1-5 | TRBV27 | TGTGCCAGCAGTTTTGCGAGCAATCAGCCCCAGCATTTT | CASSFASNQPQHF
NA | once | TRBJ2-1 | TRBV5-1 | TGTGCCAGCAGGGGAGGGGACCTCAATGAGCAGTTCTTC | CASRGGDLNEQFF
NA | NA | TRBJ1-1 | TRBV13 | TGTGCCAGCAGCTTAGTAGCGCTCGGCGGCACTGAAGCTTTCTTT | CASSLVALGGTEAFF
NA | NA | TRBJ1-1 | TRBV11-3 | TGTGCCAGCAGCGGTCGGTCAGTGTCCGAGGCGGACACTGAAGCTTTCTTT | CASSGRSVSEADTEAFF
NA | NA | TRBJ2-2 | TRBV14 | TGTGCCAGCAGCCGTACTACCGGGGAGCTGTTTTTT | CASSRTTGELFF
NA | NA | TRBJ2-2 | TRBV19 | TGTGCCAGTAACAAACCACAACCGCAGGGTGCCGGGGAGCTGTTTTTT | CASNKPQPQGAGELFF
NA | NA | TRBJ1-2 | TRBV6-5 | TGTGCCACCCTTATGGACACCTCAACTAACTATGGCTACACCTTC | CATLMDTSTNYGYTF
TRBD1 | few | TRBJ1-1 | TRBV5-5 | TGTGCCAGCAGCTTGGTAGGGACAGGTGGGGACACTGAAGCTTTCTTT | CASSLVGTGGDTEAFF
NA | NA | TRBJ2-1 | TRBV12-3/TRBV12-4 | TGTGCCAGCAGTTTGGAGAGAGAGGAGCAGTTCTTC | CASSLEREEQFF
NA | NA | TRBJ1-4 | TRBV5-5 | TGTGCCAGCAGCTTTAGATCGGACGGACTTAATGAAAAACTGTTTTTT | CASSFRSDGLNEKLFF
TRBD1 | NA | TRBJ1-4 | TRBV5-1 | TGTGCCAGCAGCCCGGGGACAGCTAATGAAAAACTGTTTTTT | CASSPGTANEKLFF
TRBD2 | few | TRBJ2-1 | TRBV19 | TGTGCCAGTATTAGTCTAGCGGACAATGAGCAGTTCTTC | CASISLADNEQFF
NA | few | TRBJ1-2 | TRBV29-1 | TGCAGCGTTGAATACCTTACATATGGCTACACCTTC | CSVEYLTYGYTF
NA | NA | TRBJ1-1 | TRBV27 | TGTGCGCCAGGGTCGGACACTGAAGCTTTCTTT | CAPGSDTEAFF
NA | NA | TRBJ1-6 | TRBV19 | TGTGCCAGTAGGGGCAGGGGTGCAAGCTCCTATAATTCACCCCTCCACTTT | CASRGRGASSYNSPLHF
NA | NA | TRBJ1-5 | TRBV11-2 | TGTGCCAGCAGCTTACGAGATTTTCAGCCCCAGCATTTT | CASSLRDFQPQHF